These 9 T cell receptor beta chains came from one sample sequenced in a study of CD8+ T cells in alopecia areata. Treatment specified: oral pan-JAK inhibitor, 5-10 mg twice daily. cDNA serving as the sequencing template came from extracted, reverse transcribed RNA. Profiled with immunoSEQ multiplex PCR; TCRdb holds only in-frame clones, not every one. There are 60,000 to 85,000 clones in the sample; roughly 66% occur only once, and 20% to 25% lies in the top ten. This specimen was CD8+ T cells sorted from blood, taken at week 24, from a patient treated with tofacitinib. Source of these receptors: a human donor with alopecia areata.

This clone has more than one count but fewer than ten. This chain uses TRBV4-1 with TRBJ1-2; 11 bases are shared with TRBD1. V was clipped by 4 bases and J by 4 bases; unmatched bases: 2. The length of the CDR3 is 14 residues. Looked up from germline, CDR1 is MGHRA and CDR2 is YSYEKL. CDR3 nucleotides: TGCGCCAGCAGCCCTGGACAGGGGGCCTATGGCTACACCTTC. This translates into CASSPGQGAYGYTF.

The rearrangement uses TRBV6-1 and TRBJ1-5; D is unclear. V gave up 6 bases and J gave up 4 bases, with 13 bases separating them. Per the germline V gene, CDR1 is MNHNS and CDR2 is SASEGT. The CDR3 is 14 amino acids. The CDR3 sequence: CASRLTAGNQPQHF. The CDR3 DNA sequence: TGTGCCAGCAGGCTAACAGCTGGAAATCAGCCCCAGCATTTT.

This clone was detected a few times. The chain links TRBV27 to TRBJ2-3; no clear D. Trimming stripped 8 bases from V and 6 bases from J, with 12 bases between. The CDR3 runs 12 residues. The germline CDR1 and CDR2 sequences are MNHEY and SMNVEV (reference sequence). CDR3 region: CASSGGPDTQYF. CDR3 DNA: TGTGCCAGCTCAGGTGGGCCCGATACGCAGTATTTT.

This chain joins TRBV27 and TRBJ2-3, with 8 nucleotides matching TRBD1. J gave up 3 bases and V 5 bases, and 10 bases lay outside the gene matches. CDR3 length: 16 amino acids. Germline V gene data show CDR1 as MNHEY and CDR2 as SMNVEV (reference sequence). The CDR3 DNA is TGTGCCAGCAGTACCCACCAGGGGGCAAGTACAGATACGCAGTATTTT. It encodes CASSTHQGASTDTQYF.

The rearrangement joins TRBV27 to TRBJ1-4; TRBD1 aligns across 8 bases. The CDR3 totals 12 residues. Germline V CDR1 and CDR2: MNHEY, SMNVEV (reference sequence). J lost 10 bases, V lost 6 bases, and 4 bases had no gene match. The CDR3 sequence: CASRKGQAKLFF. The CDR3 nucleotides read TGTGCCAGCAGAAAGGGACAGGCAAAACTGTTTTTT. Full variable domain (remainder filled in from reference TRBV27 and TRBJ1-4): EAQVTQNPRYLITVTGKKLTVTCSQNMNHEYMSWYRQDPGLGLRQIYYSMNVEVTDKGDVPEGYKVSRKEKRNFPLILESPSPNQTSLYFCASRKGQAKLFFGSGTQLSVL.

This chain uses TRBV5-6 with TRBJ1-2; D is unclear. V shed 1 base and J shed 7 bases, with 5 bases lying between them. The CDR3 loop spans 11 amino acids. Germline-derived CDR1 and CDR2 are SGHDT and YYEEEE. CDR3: CASSLLGGYTF. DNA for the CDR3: TGTGCCAGCAGCTTGTTGGGTGGCTACACCTTC.

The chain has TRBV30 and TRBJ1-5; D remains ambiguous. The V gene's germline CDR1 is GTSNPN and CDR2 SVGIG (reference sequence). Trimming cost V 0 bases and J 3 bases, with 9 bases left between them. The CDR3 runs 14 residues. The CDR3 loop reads CAWSVMGNNQPQHF. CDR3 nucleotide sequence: TGTGCCTGGAGTGTAATGGGTAACAATCAGCCCCAGCATTTT.

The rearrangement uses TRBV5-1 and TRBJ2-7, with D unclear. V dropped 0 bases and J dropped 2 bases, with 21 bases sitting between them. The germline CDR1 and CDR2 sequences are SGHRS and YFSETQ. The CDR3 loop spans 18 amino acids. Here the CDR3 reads CASSLGATVGVNPYEQYF. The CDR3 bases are TGCGCCAGCAGCTTGGGGGCCACGGTGGGCGTTAACCCCTACGAGCAGTACTTC. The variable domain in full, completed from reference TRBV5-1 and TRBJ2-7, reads KAGVTQTPRYLIKTRGQQVTLSCSPISGHRSVSWYQQTPGQGLQFLFEYFSETQRNKGNFPGRFSGRQFSNSRSEMNVSTLELGDSALYLCASSLGATVGVNPYEQYFGPGTRLTVT.

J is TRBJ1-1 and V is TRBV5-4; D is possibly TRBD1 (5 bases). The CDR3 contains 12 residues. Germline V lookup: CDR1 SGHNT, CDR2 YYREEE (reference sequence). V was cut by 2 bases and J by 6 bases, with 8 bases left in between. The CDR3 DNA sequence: TGTGCCAGCAGCTTCGGGGGGGCTGAAGCTTTCTTT. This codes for CASSFGGAEAFF.